Shown below are 18 T cell receptor beta chains from a single sample sequenced in a study of T cells in Graves' hyperthyroidism and ophthalmopathy (dated 2019 in TCRdb). The library was produced with multiplex PCR. Sequenced using an Illumina HiSeq 2000. TCR beta CDR3 regions were amplified from RNA transcripts. For the first round of RT-PCR on the TCR CDR3, the HTBI primer set was used together with the Qiagen OneStep RT-PCR kit. TCRdb reprocessing: public reads trimmed at Q25 with fastp, clones called with MiXCR, in-frame beta chains kept. Under each unique CDR3 protein, matching rows form one entry showing the most common genes and DNA. The sample table shows under 350,000 distinct CDR3 sequences, and over 15% are seen once. Of the sample, around 55% is held by the ten largest clones. Input material: blood. All receptors derive from an older woman with Graves' ophthalmopathy.

The CDR3 bases are TGTGCCAGCAGTTACTCGATAGTAGCGAACAGCTACGAGCAGTACTTC. This translates into CASSYSIVANSYEQYF. The V and J genes are TRBV6-2 or TRBV6-3 and TRBJ2-7, with D maybe TRBD2 (5 bases). V was pared by 0 bases and J by 3 bases, with 15 bases between. The CDR3 is made up of 16 amino acids. Germline V gene data show CDR1 as MNHEY and CDR2 as SVGEGT.

The table lists this clonotype with a few counts. The chain is built from TRBV14 and TRBJ2-4; 7 positions match TRBD2. This CDR3 has 15 amino acids. The germline CDR1 and CDR2 sequences are SGHDN and FVKESK. The V and J ends lost 3 bases and 0 bases, in that order; junction bases with no gene match: 2. CDR3 region: CASSQGGLAKNIQYF. CDR3 in DNA: TGTGCCAGCAGCCAGGGAGGGCTAGCCAAAAACATTCAGTACTTC.

The chain carries TRBV5-1 and TRBJ1-3, with D possibly being TRBD1 (5 bases). The V end lost 4 bases, the J end lost 2 bases, and 10 bases lay between the germline ends. This CDR3 is built from 14 residues. The germline CDR1 and CDR2 sequences are SGHRS and YFSETQ. CDR3 DNA: TGCGCCAGCAGCGCCGCAGGGCCTGGAAACACCATATATTTT. Protein sequence: CASSAAGPGNTIYF.

This clonotype was detected ten times or more. The chain joins TRBV11-2 to TRBJ2-7; TRBD1 aligns across 7 bases. Germline assignment: CDR1 SGHAT and CDR2 FQNNGV. J gave up 3 bases and V 1 base, and 9 bases lay outside the gene matches. The CDR3 covers 16 residues. CDR3 sequence: CASSLVTGTVNYEQYF. The CDR3 DNA sequence: TGTGCCAGCAGCTTAGTCACCGGGACAGTCAACTACGAGCAGTACTTC.

The table lists this clonotype with many counts. The chain couples TRBV2 to TRBJ2-7; D ambiguous. V was pared by 7 bases and J by 3 bases, with 10 bases between. The CDR3 covers 12 residues. CDR1 SNHLY and CDR2 FYNNEI come from the germline V gene. The DNA for the CDR3 is TGTGCCAGCAATAGGCTAAACTACGAGCAGTACTTC. Protein: CASNRLNYEQYF.

This clonotype was picked up many times. The chain carries TRBV7-3 and TRBJ2-5; D call uncertain. Trimming shortened V by 1 base and J by 2 bases, and 8 bases separated the two germline ends. The CDR3 consists of 14 residues. The germline V gene has CDR1 SGHTA and CDR2 FQGTGA. In DNA, the CDR3 is TGTGCCAGCAGCTTAAGTGGCCGACAAGAGACCCAGTACTTC. This gives the protein CASSLSGRQETQYF.

This clonotype appeared many times. The chain is built from TRBV7-2 and TRBJ1-2, with TRBD1 matching 12 bases. Trimming removed 4 bases from V and 7 bases from J; junction bases left unmatched: 10. The germline CDR1 and CDR2 sequences are SGHTA and FQGNSA. The CDR3 covers 16 residues. CDR3 sequence: CASSSRPGQGARGYTF. The CDR3 region has the DNA TGTGCCAGCAGCTCCCGCCCGGGACAGGGGGCGCGTGGCTACACCTTC.

This clonotype was detected ten times or more. V is TRBV18 and J is TRBJ1-1; D is possibly TRBD1 (5 bases). CDR1 is KGHSH, CDR2 LQKENI, per germline. V shed 0 bases and J shed 5 bases, with 10 bases lying between them. This CDR3 region has 14 residues. The CDR3 coding sequence is TGTGCCAGCTCACCACCGGGGGGGGGGACTGAAGCTTTCTTT. Translated, it gives CASSPPGGGTEAFF.

This clonotype has at least ten counts. This chain uses TRBV20-1 with TRBJ2-3, with TRBD2 matching 14 bases. Germline V gene sequence: CDR1 DFQATT, CDR2 SNEGSKA (reference sequence). CDR3 length: 16 residues. Trimming cost V 3 bases and J 2 bases; bases outside gene matches: 4. In DNA form, the CDR3 reads TGCAGTGCTAGGGGACTAGCGGGAGTCCCCACAGATACGCAGTATTTT. This gives the protein CSARGLAGVPTDTQYF.

The chain employs TRBV7-9 and TRBJ2-2, with 8 positions matching TRBD2. Per the germline V gene, CDR1 is SEHNR and CDR2 is FQNEAQ (reference sequence). The J segment lost 2 bases and the V segment lost 1 base, leaving 6 bases of the junction unmatched. The CDR3 loop spans 17 amino acids. The CDR3 bases are TGTGCCAGCAGCTTAGATGCTAGCGGGCCCAACACCGGGGAGCTGTTTTTT. Protein product: CASSLDASGPNTGELFF. The full variable domain, rest sourced from reference TRBV7-9 and TRBJ2-2, is DTGVSQNPRHKITKRGQNVTFRCDPISEHNRLYWYRQTLGQGPEFLTYFQNEAQLEKSRLLSDRFSAERPKGSFSTLEIQRTEQGDSAMYLCASSLDASGPNTGELFFGEGSRLTVL.

Only a few counts were recorded for this clonotype. V gene TRBV20-1 combines with J gene TRBJ1-6; no firm D call. The V end lost 5 bases, the J end lost 10 bases, and 18 bases lay between the germline ends. The CDR3 runs to 14 residues. Germline V gene data show CDR1 as DFQATT and CDR2 as SNEGSKA (reference sequence). The CDR3 is CSALNRADLSPLHF. The CDR3, as DNA: TGCAGTGCTCTAAACAGAGCCGACTTATCACCCCTCCACTTT.

This clonotype was recorded at least ten times. V usage is TRBV13 and J usage is TRBJ2-5, with D perhaps matching TRBD1 (5 bases). V was shortened by 2 bases and J by 3 bases, with 13 bases between the two germline ends. Germline V gene lookup returns CDR1 PRHDT and CDR2 FYEKMQ (reference sequence). There are 15 residues in the CDR3. The chain's CDR3 is CASSLSLGAEETQYF. CDR3 coding DNA: TGTGCCAGCAGCTTAAGCCTAGGGGCGGAAGAGACCCAGTACTTC.

The gene calls are TRBV14 and TRBJ2-5, with 9 bases identical to TRBD2. Germline CDR1 and CDR2: SGHDN and FVKESK. CDR3 length equals 14 residues. The junction had 8 bases not matched to a gene; V was cut back by 4 bases and J by 8 bases. The CDR3 DNA reads TGTGCCAGCAGCCCCGGTGTTAGCGGGAGCACCCAGTACTTC. Translated: CASSPGVSGSTQYF.

This clonotype was counted at least ten times. J is TRBJ1-1 and V is TRBV12-3 or TRBV12-4; 7 bases are a match to TRBD1. The CDR3 has 15 residues. V lost 4 bases, J lost 4 bases, and 9 bases stayed unmatched. The CDR3 here is CASSYDRVGSTEAFF. The CDR3 DNA is TGTGCCAGCAGTTACGACAGGGTGGGAAGCACTGAAGCTTTCTTT.

In this sample, this clonotype turned up once. V usage is TRBV11-2 and J usage is TRBJ2-3; no firm D call. The CDR3 sequence is 15 residues long. Per the germline V gene, CDR1 is SGHAT and CDR2 is FQNNGV. Trimming shortened V by 0 bases and J by 5 bases, and 12 bases separated the two germline ends. In DNA, the CDR3 is TGTGCCAGCAGCTTAGATCACGTTGGGGTAGATACGCAGTATTTT. Protein: CASSLDHVGVDTQYF.

The chain carries TRBV7-2 and TRBJ1-6, with a possible D match to TRBD1 (5 bases). The CDR3 contains 15 residues. Germline-derived CDR1 and CDR2 are SGHTA and FQGNSA. The germline V and J ends were trimmed by 0 bases and 8 bases, with 11 bases remaining between them. The CDR3 protein is CASSLAQGSYSPLHF. The CDR3 coding sequence is TGTGCCAGCAGCTTAGCTCAGGGTAGTTATTCACCCCTCCACTTT.

This clonotype was seen many times. This sequence joins TRBV2 and TRBJ1-6; perhaps TRBD1 as D (5 bases). Germline values: CDR1 SNHLY, CDR2 FYNNEI. Deletions cut 2 bases from V and 6 bases from J, with 8 bases between. CDR3 length equals 14 residues. CDR3 coding DNA: TGTGCCAGCAGTGAAATCGGGGGTAATTCACCCCTCCACTTT. Translated: CASSEIGGNSPLHF.

The chain employs TRBV4-3 and TRBJ2-7, with 15 nucleotides matching TRBD2. Trimming at V came to 2 bases and at J to 0 bases, leaving 5 bases not matched to a gene. This CDR3 has 18 residues. Germline V lookup: CDR1 LGHNA, CDR2 YSLEER. The CDR3 DNA reads as TGCGCCAGCAGCCAACACGGGACTAGCGGGGGGAGCTCCTACGAGCAGTACTTC. The encoded protein is CASSQHGTSGGSSYEQYF.